This is a list of T cell receptor beta chains from one sample in a study of control samples from healthy donors and cancer patients. Clones were sequenced by immunoSEQ multiplex PCR, and TCRdb holds only the in-frame ones, with some missing. The table records 95,000 to 150,000 clones, about nine tenths of them present only once. The sample comprised blood. These receptor sequences come from a man aged 40-55 years in good health. The CDR3 runs from the conserved cysteine through the conserved F or W. A D gene is named only where the DNA matches it firmly. Clone size is shown for a subset of rows, as once, few, many or a class of expanded clone.

size: .; J: TRBJ1-2; V: TRBV5-1; length: 17; D: .; DNA: TGCGCCAGCAGCTTGCAAGGTATCGGGTTGGCAGGGTCTGGCTACACCTTC; CDR3: CASSLQGIGLAGSGYTF
size: few; J: TRBJ2-3; V: TRBV11-3; length: 16; D: TRBD2; DNA: TGTGCCAGCAGCTTGTATCGGGGGGGCCAGTCAGATACGCAGTATTTT; CDR3: CASSLYRGGQSDTQYF
size: .; J: TRBJ2-3; V: TRBV30; length: 12; D: .; DNA: TGTGCCTTAACAAGGGTCACAGATACGCAGTATTTT; CDR3: CALTRVTDTQYF
size: .; J: TRBJ2-1; V: TRBV7-3; length: 16; D: TRBD2; DNA: TGTGCCAGCAGCCCGCAACTAGCGAGCTCCTACAATGAGCAGTTCTTC; CDR3: CASSPQLASSYNEQFF
size: .; J: TRBJ1-6; V: TRBV6-2/TRBV6-3; length: 15; D: TRBD1; DNA: TGTGCCAGCAGCCCCCGGGACAGGGACAATTCACCCCTCCACTTT; CDR3: CASSPRDRDNSPLHF
size: .; J: TRBJ2-5; V: TRBV7-9; length: 15; D: .; DNA: TGTGCCAGCAGCTTACCGACCGATAACAAAGAGACCCAGTACTTC; CDR3: CASSLPTDNKETQYF
size: .; J: TRBJ2-1; V: TRBV5-4; length: 15; D: .; DNA: TGTGCCAGCACCGGAAAGGGGAGCTCCTACAATGAGCAGTTCTTC; CDR3: CASTGKGSSYNEQFF
size: .; J: TRBJ1-4; V: TRBV7-3; length: 16; D: .; DNA: TGTGCCAGCAGCGAGGGCGCGGGGATCCCTAATGAAAAACTGTTTTTT; CDR3: CASSEGAGIPNEKLFF
size: .; J: TRBJ2-7; V: TRBV5-5; length: 16; D: TRBD1; DNA: TGTGCCAGCAGCTTGGTACAAAAGACAGGGGGCAACGAGCAGTACTTC; CDR3: CASSLVQKTGGNEQYF
size: .; J: TRBJ1-4; V: TRBV13; length: 16; D: .; DNA: TGTGCCAGCAGCTTGGCAGGGCCTGCAACTAATGAAAAACTGTTTTTT; CDR3: CASSLAGPATNEKLFF
size: .; J: TRBJ2-5; V: TRBV6-2/TRBV6-3; length: 15; D: TRBD1; DNA: TGTGCCAGCAGCCCTGACAGGGGGCAGGGAGAGACCCAGTACTTC; CDR3: CASSPDRGQGETQYF
size: .; J: TRBJ1-6; V: TRBV6-4; length: 14; D: .; DNA: TGTGCCAGCAGTGAGTTTATAGGAAATTCACCCCTCCACTTT; CDR3: CASSEFIGNSPLHF
size: .; J: TRBJ2-1; V: TRBV18; length: 13; D: TRBD2; DNA: TGTGCCAGCTCACCGGGACTAGCTATTGAGCAGTTCTTC; CDR3: CASSPGLAIEQFF
size: .; J: TRBJ1-5; V: TRBV9; length: 15; D: TRBD1; DNA: TGTGCCAGCAGCGTAGAAGGGACAGACAATCAGCCCCAGCATTTT; CDR3: CASSVEGTDNQPQHF
size: .; J: TRBJ1-2; V: TRBV30; length: 13; D: .; DNA: TGTGCCTGGAGTGTACTTGGGGGCTATGGCTACACCTTC; CDR3: CAWSVLGGYGYTF
size: .; J: TRBJ1-2; V: TRBV2; length: 14; D: .; DNA: TGTGCCACCACTCTTGGGGGGATGGCTTATGGCTACACCTTC; CDR3: CATTLGGMAYGYTF
size: .; J: TRBJ1-5; V: TRBV24-1; length: 16; D: .; DNA: TGTGCCACCAGTGACCCAGGGAGAGGGCCCCCTCAGCCCCAGCATTTT; CDR3: CATSDPGRGPPQPQHF
size: .; J: TRBJ1-1; V: TRBV4-1; length: 15; D: .; DNA: TGCGCCAGCAGCCCGAGTACAGAGGCCCGGCGCGAAGCTTTCTTT; CDR3: CASSPSTEARREAFF